The 32 T cell receptor beta chains listed next were all sequenced from one sample in a study of shared clonotypes between healthy human individuals. Produced via immunoSEQ multiplex PCR; TCRdb's table is partial and in-frame only. The sample consists of approximately 510,000 clones, about four fifths of them appearing once. What was sequenced was PBMCs. The receptor set was obtained from a woman in her 40s in good health. Some clones in this sample may be carry-over from other donors' samples.

Notes on this clone: It differs at one base from a far larger clone, so likely a read error. The chain links TRBV7-4 to TRBJ2-7; D assignment may be TRBD1 or TRBD2 (6 bases each). The germline CDR1 and CDR2 sequences are SGHVT and SQSDAQ. CDR3 length: 16 residues. The germline V and J ends were trimmed by 5 bases and 0 bases, with 17 bases remaining between them. The CDR3 here is CASSRSGGTISYEQYF. The DNA of the CDR3 is TGTGCCAGCAGCCGCAGCGGCGGGACAATCTCCTACGAGCAGTACTTC.

This chain links TRBV20-1 with TRBJ1-5; D ambiguous. Trimming shortened V by 6 bases and J by 5 bases, and 8 bases separated the two germline ends. The CDR3 length is 11 residues. Germline-derived CDR1 and CDR2 are DFQATT and SNEGSKA (reference sequence). This CDR3 reads CSASQDQPQHF. CDR3 coding DNA: TGCAGTGCGTCGCAAGATCAGCCCCAGCATTTT.

This clone was recorded many times. This chain joins TRBV18 and TRBJ1-4; D remains unclear. From germline, CDR1 is KGHSH and CDR2 LQKENI. V was shortened by 3 bases and J by 10 bases, with 12 bases between the two germline ends. The CDR3 loop spans 13 amino acids. The CDR3 DNA reads as TGTGCCAGCTCACCCCAGGAGGCGGGAAAACTGTTTTTT. Translation: CASSPQEAGKLFF. The entire variable domain, with the rest obtained from reference TRBV18 and TRBJ1-4, is as follows: NAGVMQNPRHLVRRRGQEARLRCSPMKGHSHVYWYRQLPEEGLKFMVYLQKENIIDESGMPKERFSAEFPKEGPSILRIQQVVRGDSAAYFCASSPQEAGKLFFGSGTQLSVL.

DNA of the CDR3: TGTGCCAGCAGCTTTGGACAGGGTAGCACTGAAGCTTTCTTT. This translates into CASSFGQGSTEAFF. The chain carries TRBV11-2 and TRBJ1-1; 8 nucleotides agree with TRBD1. V shed 3 bases, J shed 4 bases, and the junction held 4 bases outside the gene matches. This CDR3 region has 14 residues. Germline V gene sequence: CDR1 SGHAT, CDR2 FQNNGV.

V is TRBV28 and J is TRBJ2-4; D is undetermined. V dropped 4 bases and J dropped 1 base, with 11 bases sitting between them. In germline, CDR1 is MDHEN, CDR2 SYDVKM. This CDR3 contains 15 residues. CDR3 sequence: CASSSLSLAKNIQYF. As DNA, the CDR3 is TGTGCCAGCAGTTCTCTTAGCTTGGCCAAAAACATTCAGTACTTC.

This chain uses TRBV28 with TRBJ1-2; TRBD1 is a possible D gene (5 bases). Germline V gives CDR1 MDHEN, CDR2 SYDVKM. The CDR3 covers 11 residues. V lost 11 bases and J lost 7, with 14 bases in between. The CDR3 DNA follows: TGTGCCGTCAGGGTATCAGGTGGCTACACCTTC. Residues: CAVRVSGGYTF.

The genes are TRBV11-2 and TRBJ2-3; D is ambiguous. Germline-derived CDR1 and CDR2 are SGHAT and FQNNGV. The CDR3 is 12 residues long. V was clipped by 5 bases and J by 6 bases, with 9 bases between them. The CDR3 loop reads CASSQTWDTQYF. CDR3 coding DNA: TGTGCCAGCAGCCAGACATGGGATACGCAGTATTTT. Complete variable domain (other parts from reference TRBV11-2 and TRBJ2-3): EAGVAQSPRYKIIEKRQSVAFWCNPISGHATLYWYQQILGQGPKLLIQFQNNGVVDDSQLPKDRFSAERLKGVDSTLKIQPAKLEDSAVYLCASSQTWDTQYFGPGTRLTVL.

The rearrangement links TRBV27 to TRBJ2-7, with D tentatively TRBD2 (6 bases). The CDR3 consists of 14 residues. The germline V and J ends were trimmed by 7 bases and 5 bases, with 18 bases remaining between them. The germline CDR1 and CDR2 sequences are MNHEY and SMNVEV (reference sequence). CDR3 protein: CASMNLRGKNEQYF. Written as DNA, the CDR3 is TGTGCCAGCATGAACTTGCGGGGCAAGAACGAGCAGTACTTC.

The chain links TRBV4-3 to TRBJ2-1, with TRBD2 matching over 14 bases. The CDR3 has 17 residues. CDR1 and CDR2 from the germline V gene are LGHNA and YSLEER. The ends lost 0 bases at V and 10 bases at J; junction bases unmatched: 8. The CDR3 loop reads CASSQDLTSGRAGEQFF. The DNA of the CDR3 is TGCGCCAGCAGCCAAGATCTGACTAGCGGGAGGGCCGGGGAGCAGTTCTTC.

The chain combines TRBV14 with TRBJ2-7; 10 nucleotides match TRBD1. The V gene's germline CDR1 is SGHDN and CDR2 FVKESK. After removal of 5 bases from V and 6 bases from J, the junction contained 4 bases not matched to a gene. This CDR3 spans 13 amino acids. CDR3 bases: TGTGCCAGCAGCTCGGGACAGGGGTTCGAGCAGTACTTC. Amino acid sequence: CASSSGQGFEQYF.

This chain joins TRBV10-1 and TRBJ2-7; the D call may be TRBD1 or TRBD2 (6 bases each). The CDR3 has 15 residues. From germline, CDR1 is WNHNN and CDR2 SYGVQD (reference sequence). V lost 6 bases and J 3 bases, leaving 18 bases between the germline ends. CDR3: CASSPDGGRCYEQYF. CDR3 nucleotide sequence: TGCGCCAGCAGCCCGGACGGGGGCAGGTGCTACGAGCAGTACTTC.

The table lists this clone with many counts. This chain uses TRBV27 with TRBJ2-2, with unresolved D. Germline V CDR1 and CDR2: MNHEY, SMNVEV (reference sequence). Trimming pared 5 bases from V and 7 bases from J, leaving 8 bases between. This CDR3 contains 12 residues. The CDR3 DNA reads as TGTGCCAGCAGTCACTCCTTCGGGGAGCTGTTTTTT. Residues: CASSHSFGELFF.

The chain joins TRBV5-1 to TRBJ1-1; possible D gene TRBD1, 5 bases. The V end was cut by 0 bases, the J end by 1 base, with 10 bases between. Germline V gene lookup returns CDR1 SGHRS and CDR2 YFSETQ. CDR3 length: 15 amino acids. Written as DNA, the CDR3 is TGCGCCAGCAGCTTGGGGAGGACACCGAACACTGAAGCTTTCTTT. It codes for CASSLGRTPNTEAFF.

V and J are TRBV5-1 and TRBJ2-7, with 7 bases matching TRBD1. The V and J ends lost 4 bases and 3 bases, in that order; junction bases with no gene match: 10. The CDR3 length is 15 residues. Per germline, CDR1 SGHRS and CDR2 YFSETQ. The CDR3 coding sequence is TGCGCCAGCAGCGTCCAGGGGACAGAATACTACGAGCAGTACTTC. As protein: CASSVQGTEYYEQYF. The variable domain in full, completed from reference TRBV5-1 and TRBJ2-7, reads KAGVTQTPRYLIKTRGQQVTLSCSPISGHRSVSWYQQTPGQGLQFLFEYFSETQRNKGNFPGRFSGRQFSNSRSEMNVSTLELGDSALYLCASSVQGTEYYEQYFGPGTRLTVT.

J is TRBJ2-7 and V is TRBV28; 11 positions agree with TRBD1. The trim removed 5 bases at V and 4 bases at J, leaving 4 bases unmatched. There are 14 residues in the CDR3. Germline V gene lookup returns CDR1 MDHEN and CDR2 SYDVKM. The CDR3: CASSRTGGAYEQYF. The CDR3 DNA sequence: TGTGCCAGCAGTAGGACAGGGGGCGCGTACGAGCAGTACTTC.

The rearrangement joins TRBV30 to TRBJ2-7; 9 bases align to TRBD2. J lost 5 bases, V lost 3 bases, and 8 bases had no gene match. The CDR3 is 14 residues long. Looked up from germline, CDR1 is GTSNPN and CDR2 is SVGIG (reference sequence). CDR3 sequence reads: CAWRPGLALDEQYF. The CDR3 coding sequence is TGTGCCTGGAGGCCGGGACTAGCTCTCGACGAGCAGTACTTC. The full variable domain, its missing parts supplied by reference TRBV30 and TRBJ2-7, is SQTIHQWPATLVQPVGSPLSLECTVEGTSNPNLYWYRQAAGRGLQLLFYSVGIGQISSEVPQNLSASRPQDRQFILSSKKLLLSDSGFYLCAWRPGLALDEQYFGPGTRLTVT.

This clone was seen many times. This chain uses TRBV6-4 with TRBJ2-3, with 8 bases identical to TRBD2. Germline V CDR1 and CDR2: MRHNA, SNTAGT. V shed 6 bases, J shed 0 bases, and the junction held 8 bases outside the gene matches. The length of the CDR3 is 16 residues. CDR3 nucleotides: TGTGCCAGCAGCGCCTTAGCGGGGTCTAGCACAGATACGCAGTATTTT. Amino acid sequence: CASSALAGSSTDTQYF.

The table lists this clone with many counts. DNA for the CDR3: TGTGCCAGCAGCATGGGAGGTTGGACAGATACGCAGTATTTT. Its translation: CASSMGGWTDTQYF. The V and J genes are TRBV5-4 and TRBJ2-3; D may be TRBD2 (6 bases). The CDR3 runs to 14 residues. Looked up from germline, CDR1 is SGHNT and CDR2 is YYREEE (reference sequence). V shed 4 bases and J shed 3 bases, with 12 bases lying between them.

The J gene is TRBJ1-2, the V gene TRBV5-1; possible D gene TRBD1, 6 bases. CDR3 length: 14 amino acids. V lost 1 base and J lost 2, with 9 bases in between. Germline V lookup: CDR1 SGHRS, CDR2 YFSETQ. CDR3: CASSLWDNNYGYTF. In nucleotides, the CDR3 is TGCGCCAGCAGCTTGTGGGACAACAACTATGGCTACACCTTC.

This clone was seen a few times. This chain joins TRBV4-1 and TRBJ1-2; D remains unclear. Germline V gene data show CDR1 as MGHRA and CDR2 as YSYEKL. The germline V and J ends were trimmed by 3 bases and 3 bases, with 11 bases remaining between them. The CDR3 sequence is 14 residues long. The CDR3 protein is CASSHMGSDYGYTF. In DNA, the CDR3 is TGCGCCAGCAGCCACATGGGTTCGGACTATGGCTACACCTTC.

The chain recombines TRBV15 with TRBJ2-2; 7 positions match TRBD1. V dropped 9 bases and J dropped 7; count of bases not matched to a gene: 5. CDR3 length: 12 amino acids. CDR1 LNHNV and CDR2 YYDKDF come from the germline V gene (reference sequence). In DNA, the CDR3 is TGTGCCACGGGACAGTCAGACGGGGAGCTGTTTTTT. This codes for CATGQSDGELFF.

J is TRBJ2-7 and V is TRBV7-9, with 10 bases fitting TRBD2. V was pared by 5 bases and J by 0 bases, with 7 bases of the junction left unmatched. Per the germline V gene, CDR1 is SEHNR and CDR2 is FQNEAQ (reference sequence). CDR3 size: 16 residues. The CDR3 spells CASSPLRTSGSYEQYF. The CDR3 DNA follows: TGTGCCAGCAGCCCCTTACGGACTAGCGGCTCCTACGAGCAGTACTTC.

The V call is TRBV9, the J call TRBJ1-3; no clear D gene. The V gene's germline CDR1 is SGDLS and CDR2 YYNGEE. Between the trimmed V and J ends, which lost 0 bases and 7 bases, there was a span of 17 bases. The CDR3 contains 16 residues. The CDR3 DNA sequence: TGTGCCAGCAGCGTAGGATCAGCCAATGTAGGGAACACCATATATTTT. Its translation is CASSVGSANVGNTIYF.

This clone has a single count. V usage is TRBV11-2 and J usage is TRBJ1-1; 8 bases line up with TRBD1. Unmatched junction bases numbered 12, after V lost 5 bases and J lost 4 bases. Germline CDR1 and CDR2: SGHAT and FQNNGV. This CDR3 is 16 amino acids long. This chain's CDR3 is CASSIITGGGATEAFF. CDR3 nucleotide sequence: TGTGCCAGCAGCATTATTACAGGGGGAGGTGCCACTGAAGCTTTCTTT.

This rearrangement joins TRBV6-1 to TRBJ2-7; D remains unclear. Trimming stripped 8 bases from V and 0 bases from J, with 8 bases between. Germline V gene data show CDR1 as MNHNS and CDR2 as SASEGT. The CDR3 sequence is 12 residues long. The CDR3 here is CASHMSSYEQYF. The CDR3 bases are TGTGCCAGCCACATGAGCTCCTACGAGCAGTACTTC.

This clone was observed a few times. The J gene is TRBJ1-1, the V gene TRBV5-1; a possible D gene is TRBD1 (5 bases). This CDR3 has 15 residues. Germline V gene sequence: CDR1 SGHRS, CDR2 YFSETQ. Trimming cost V 4 bases and J 0 bases, with 13 bases left between them. The CDR3 bases are TGCGCCAGCAGCGCCGACGCACAGGTGAACACTGAAGCTTTCTTT. Translated: CASSADAQVNTEAFF.

V gene TRBV28 combines with J gene TRBJ2-1, with 7 nucleotides matching TRBD1. The germline V gene has CDR1 MDHEN and CDR2 SYDVKM. CDR3 length: 15 residues. Trimming cost V 3 bases and J 0 bases; bases outside gene matches: 2. The CDR3 is CASSFWDSSYNEQFF. DNA of the CDR3: TGTGCCAGCAGTTTCTGGGACAGCTCCTACAATGAGCAGTTCTTC. Based on the CDR3 plus reference TRBV28 and TRBJ2-1, the full variable domain is DVKVTQSSRYLVKRTGEKVFLECVQDMDHENMFWYRQDPGLGLRLIYFSYDVKMKEKGDIPEGYSVSREKKERFSLILESASTNQTSMYLCASSFWDSSYNEQFFGPGTRLTVL.

The V and J genes are TRBV9 and TRBJ1-1; weak D call: TRBD1 (5 bases). Trimming took 0 bases from V and 8 from J, leaving 14 bases between them. CDR3 length: 14 residues. Germline lookup yields CDR1 SGDLS and CDR2 YYNGEE. The CDR3 DNA sequence: TGTGCCAGCAGCGTAGGACCTACGAGGGGAGAAGCTTTCTTT. Its translation is CASSVGPTRGEAFF.

The chain uses TRBV2 and TRBJ2-3; D may be TRBD2 (6 bases). The length of the CDR3 is 13 residues. Trimming shortened V by 4 bases and J by 6 bases, and 11 bases separated the two germline ends. Germline V lookup: CDR1 SNHLY, CDR2 FYNNEI. CDR3 loop: CASSGGARDTQYF. CDR3 DNA: TGTGCCAGCAGTGGCGGGGCCCGGGATACGCAGTATTTT.

V gene TRBV28 combines with J gene TRBJ1-1; a weak D match, TRBD1 (6 bases). V shed 7 bases and J shed 0 bases, with 12 bases lying between them. The CDR3 consists of 14 residues. In germline, CDR1 is MDHEN, CDR2 SYDVKM. CDR3 in DNA: TGTGCCAGCACCTCTCAGGGGATGAACACTGAAGCTTTCTTT. Protein product: CASTSQGMNTEAFF.

The rearrangement joins TRBV15 to TRBJ2-3; tentatively, D is TRBD2 (7 bases). Trimming left V 8 bases short and J 0 bases short, with 15 bases between. Germline CDR1 is LNHNV and CDR2 is YYDKDF (reference sequence). This CDR3 is built from 15 residues. Here the CDR3 DNA reads TGTGCCACCGGCTGGGCGGGGGCGAGCACAGATACGCAGTATTTT. This codes for CATGWAGASTDTQYF.

In this sample, this clone turned up a few times. The chain uses TRBV11-2 and TRBJ2-1; D perhaps matches TRBD2 (6 bases). CDR3 length: 15 residues. The ends were cut back, 4 bases at V and 0 bases at J, with 10 bases in the middle. The germline V gene has CDR1 SGHAT and CDR2 FQNNGV. CDR3 nucleotide sequence: TGTGCCAGCAGCTCTAGCGCGAGCTCCTACAATGAGCAGTTCTTC. Translated, it gives CASSSSASSYNEQFF. Together with reference TRBV11-2 and TRBJ2-1, the CDR3 gives the full variable domain: EAGVAQSPRYKIIEKRQSVAFWCNPISGHATLYWYQQILGQGPKLLIQFQNNGVVDDSQLPKDRFSAERLKGVDSTLKIQPAKLEDSAVYLCASSSSASSYNEQFFGPGTRLTVL.